This T cell receptor beta chain was sequenced during a study of monozygotic twins with inflammatory bowel disease. Study results and caveats: Possibly because of limited power, concordant and discordant twins showed no difference in repertoire similarity.

Two rounds of nested PCR, of roughly 17 and 9 cycles, were run on TCRalpha and TCRbeta cDNA. After re-calling the 5' RACE reads, TCRdb lists one entry per CDR3 protein, DNA absent. This sample's clone table lists some 190,000 distinct CDR3 sequences. Germline V gene data show CDR1 as MNHEY and CDR2 as SVGEGT. This CDR3 comprises 15 residues. Points on this clonotype: The antigen is undetermined.

The sequence came from a human donor with ulcerative colitis or Crohn's disease, or a healthy co-twin of an affected twin (not recorded which). The rearrangement links TRBV6-2 or TRBV6-3 to TRBJ2-7; lacking DNA, the TRBD1 call made by TCRdb goes unchecked. Sequenced input: blood. CDR3 loop: CASSYGTPVPYEQYF.